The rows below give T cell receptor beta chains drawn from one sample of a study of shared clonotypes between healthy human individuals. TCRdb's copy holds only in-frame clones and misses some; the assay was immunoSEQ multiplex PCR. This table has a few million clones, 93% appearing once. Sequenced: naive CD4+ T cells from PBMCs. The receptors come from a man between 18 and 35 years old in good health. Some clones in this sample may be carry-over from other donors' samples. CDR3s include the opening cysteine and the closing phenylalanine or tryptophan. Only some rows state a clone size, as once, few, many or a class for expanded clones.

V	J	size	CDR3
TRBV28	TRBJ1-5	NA	CASSSTFTDYSNQPQHF
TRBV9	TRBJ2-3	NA	CASSDWTGPTDTQYF
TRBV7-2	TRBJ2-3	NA	CASSLGLAGLDTQYF
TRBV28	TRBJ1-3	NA	CASSFRRLSGNTIYF
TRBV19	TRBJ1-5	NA	CASTGNPRQPQHF
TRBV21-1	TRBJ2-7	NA	CASSADESYEQYF
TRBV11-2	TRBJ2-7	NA	CASSFTTSGRAVYEQYF
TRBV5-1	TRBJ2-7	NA	CASMGTSGPYEQYF
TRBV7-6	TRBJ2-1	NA	CASSTPWASYNEQFF
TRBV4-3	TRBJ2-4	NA	CASSQDPQREAKNIQYF
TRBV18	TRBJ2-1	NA	CASSPIPATRPNEQFF
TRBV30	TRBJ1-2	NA	CAWTGAYGYTF
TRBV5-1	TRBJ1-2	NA	CASREGVDRGFSNYGYTF
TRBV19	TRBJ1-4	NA	CASTTRGREKLFF
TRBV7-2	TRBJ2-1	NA	CASRLGSYNEQFF
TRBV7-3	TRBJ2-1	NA	CASSLFPRTSGILHEQFF
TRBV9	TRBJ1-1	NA	CASIPLQGAWTEAFF
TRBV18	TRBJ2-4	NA	CASSPGTGENIQYF
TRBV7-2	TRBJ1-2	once	CASSSGQDAPGYGYTF
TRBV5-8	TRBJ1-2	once	CASSLVSGTGGYGYTF
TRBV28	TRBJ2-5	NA	CASSRRTSGRGGGETQYF
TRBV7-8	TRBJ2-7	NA	CASSLEGLSGLEQYF
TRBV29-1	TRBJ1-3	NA	CSVTGFTGNTIYF
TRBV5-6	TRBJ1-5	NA	CASSSTVFDQPQHF
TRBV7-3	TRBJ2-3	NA	CASSLGPALTQYF
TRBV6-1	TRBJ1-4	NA	CASSESLGGNEKLFF
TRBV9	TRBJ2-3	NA	CASSGQTGASSTDTQYF
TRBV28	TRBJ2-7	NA	CASSWVGTGTYEQYF
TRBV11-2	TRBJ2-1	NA	CASSSSASYNEQFF
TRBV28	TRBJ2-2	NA	CASSPPPGHRGYTGELFF
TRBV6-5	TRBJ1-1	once	CASSYLGTAGGAFF
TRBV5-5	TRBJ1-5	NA	CASSIDRYSNQPQHF
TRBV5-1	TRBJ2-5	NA	CASSSSRGQETQYF
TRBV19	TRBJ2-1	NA	CASSLAGYHYNEQFF
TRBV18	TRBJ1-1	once	CASSPPGARGTEAFF
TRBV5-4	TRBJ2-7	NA	CASSLRTGAFNEQYF
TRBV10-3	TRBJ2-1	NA	CAIRDSKGSYNEQFF
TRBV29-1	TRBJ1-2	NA	CSVDPQGGNYGYTF
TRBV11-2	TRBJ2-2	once	CASSSTPYTGELFF
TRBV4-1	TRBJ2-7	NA	CASSQGLAGTGYYEQYF
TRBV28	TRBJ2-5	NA	CASSLGLSETQYF
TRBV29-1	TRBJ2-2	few	CSVDLGSTDGELFF
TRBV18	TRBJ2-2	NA	CASSPGDTGELFF
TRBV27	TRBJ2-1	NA	CASRFSSSPSYNEQFF
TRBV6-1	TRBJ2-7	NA	CASSVSQNYEQYF
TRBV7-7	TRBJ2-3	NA	CASSLGLGGPDTQYF
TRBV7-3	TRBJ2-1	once	CASSPTSGRKEQFF
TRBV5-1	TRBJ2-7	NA	CASSSSSGSYEQYF
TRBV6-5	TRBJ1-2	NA	CASSTGPFEGGYTF
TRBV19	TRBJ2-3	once	CASSNRGTDTQYF
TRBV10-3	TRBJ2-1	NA	CAISDPGTGNNEQFF
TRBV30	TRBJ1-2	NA	CAWTGDSYGYTF
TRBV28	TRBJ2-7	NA	CASSLTSPSYEQYF
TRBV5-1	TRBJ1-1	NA	CASSMGRSDEAFF
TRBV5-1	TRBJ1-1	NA	CASSLGRGLTEAFF
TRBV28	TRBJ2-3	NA	CASSLAGGYTDTQYF
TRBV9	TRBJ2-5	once	CASSVGGRETQYF
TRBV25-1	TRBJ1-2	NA	CASSPGADFYGYTF
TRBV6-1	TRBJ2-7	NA	CASIRSGQGGYEQYF
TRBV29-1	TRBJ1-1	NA	CSVEASGAGTGAFF